This TCR beta chain was sequenced for a study of blood T cells in healthy people across ages. Next came a second PCR, run for 7 to 11 cycles, which used a sample-barcoded 5' primer along with a J-beta primer mix. The yield of each sample was at least 3 million CDR3-containing paired-end reads. TCRdb reanalysed the 5' RACE reads using MiXCR and keeps one entry per CDR3 protein. The sample consists of more than 800,000 distinct CDR3 sequences, under 30% of them appearing once. In germline, CDR1 is KGHSH, CDR2 LQKENI. Trimming left V 6 bases short and J 7 bases short, with 15 bases between. This CDR3 contains 13 residues.

The specimen was blood. The V call is TRBV18, the J call TRBJ1-2; a possible D gene is TRBD1 (6 bases). The origin of this receptor is an elderly woman in good health. CDR3 in amino acids: CASSPEGGVGYTF. CDR3 bases: TGTGCCAGCTCCCCTGAAGGGGGGGTTGGCTACACCTTC.